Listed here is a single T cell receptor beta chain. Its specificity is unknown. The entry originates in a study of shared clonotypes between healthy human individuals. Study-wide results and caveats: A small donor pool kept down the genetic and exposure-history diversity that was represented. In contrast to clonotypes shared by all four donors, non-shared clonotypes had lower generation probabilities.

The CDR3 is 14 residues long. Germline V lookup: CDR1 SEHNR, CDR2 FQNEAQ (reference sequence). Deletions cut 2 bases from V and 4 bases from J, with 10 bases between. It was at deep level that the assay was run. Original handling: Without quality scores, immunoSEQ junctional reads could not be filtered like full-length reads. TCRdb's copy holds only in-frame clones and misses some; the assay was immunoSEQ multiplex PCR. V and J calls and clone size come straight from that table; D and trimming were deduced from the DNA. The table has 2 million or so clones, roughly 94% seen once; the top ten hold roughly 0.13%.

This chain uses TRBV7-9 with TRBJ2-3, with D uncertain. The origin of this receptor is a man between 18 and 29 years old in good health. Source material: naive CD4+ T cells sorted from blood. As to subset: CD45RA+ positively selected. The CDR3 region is CASSLPTLADTQYF. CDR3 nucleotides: TGTGCCAGCAGCTTACCTACCCTAGCAGATACGCAGTATTTT.